The TCR beta chain under discussion was sequenced for a study of OX40 agonist ivuxolimab in advanced cancers. On the study more broadly: Three patients, one with hepatocellular carcinoma and two with cutaneous melanoma, responded partially.

Generated by immunoSEQ multiplex PCR, the TCRdb table keeps only in-frame clones and is missing some. The sample includes 75,000 to 100,000 clones, 85% to 90% of them seen just once. A remark on this clone: Its antigen remains unidentified.

General study results and limits: Averaging showed that CD8+ T cells had more expanded clones than CD4+ did. Expansion of clones was among the lowest in partial responders at 0.1-3.0 mg/kg.

The germline V gene encodes CDR1 SGDLS and CDR2 YYNGEE. CDR3 length equals 16 residues. V shed 0 bases and J shed 8 bases, with 17 bases lying between them. This clonotype was obtained from an adult with an advanced solid tumor such as melanoma, head and neck, liver or kidney cancer. V is TRBV9 and J is TRBJ1-4; no definite D call. Sequenced here: CD4+ or CD8+ T cells sorted from blood, sampled in a trial of the OX40 agonist ivuxolimab. The DNA for the CDR3 is TGTGCCAGCAGCGTAGGGGCAGTGAACGTAGGGGAAAAACTGTTTTTT. It codes for CASSVGAVNVGEKLFF. Supplemented by reference TRBV9 and TRBJ1-4, the full variable domain reads DSGVTQTPKHLITATGQRVTLRCSPRSGDLSVYWYQQSLDQGLQFLIQYYNGEERAKGNILERFSAQQFPDLHSELNLSSLELGDSALYFCASSVGAVNVGEKLFFGSGTQLSVL.